A selection of T cell receptor beta chains follows, all from one sample in a study of shared clonotypes between healthy human individuals. Some clones are missing from TCRdb's copy, which holds only in-frame ones; the method was immunoSEQ multiplex PCR. The table shows roughly 2.6 million clones, with more than 90% occurring only once. Sequencing was done on a sample of naive CD4+ T cells sorted from blood. The receptors derive from a man younger than 30 in good health. CDR3s include the opening cysteine and the closing phenylalanine or tryptophan. A D gene is named only where the DNA matches it firmly. The size field is filled for only some rows; it gives once, few, many or a size class.

.,.,TRBJ1-3,TRBV18,CASSPVDGLRNTIYF,TGTGCCAGCTCACCAGTGGACGGCTTGAGAAACACCATATATTTT
.,.,TRBJ2-7,TRBV29-1,CSVRLGAFGQSSYEQYF,TGCAGCGTTCGGTTGGGGGCTTTCGGGCAAAGCTCCTACGAGCAGTACTTC
.,.,TRBJ1-3,TRBV28,CASRPDKSSGNTIYF,TGTGCCAGCAGGCCGGACAAGAGCTCTGGAAACACCATATATTTT
.,TRBD1,TRBJ1-3,TRBV5-4,CASSKDRSGANTIYF,TGTGCCAGCAGCAAGGACAGGAGCGGGGCAAACACCATATATTTT
.,.,TRBJ2-7,TRBV19,CASSIFTDYEQYF,TGTGCCAGTAGTATCTTCACAGACTACGAGCAGTACTTC
.,TRBD2,TRBJ2-2,TRBV7-9,CASRLSGGTSGELFF,TGTGCCAGCAGGTTAAGCGGGGGTACGTCCGGGGAGCTGTTTTTT
.,TRBD2,TRBJ2-7,TRBV18,CASSPGTSGVSYEQYF,TGTGCCAGCTCACCCGGGACTAGCGGGGTCTCCTACGAGCAGTACTTC
.,.,TRBJ1-1,TRBV4-1,CASSQRGGAIEAFF,TGCGCCAGCAGCCAACGGGGAGGGGCCATTGAAGCTTTCTTT
.,.,TRBJ1-5,TRBV6-1,CASSEQVVSNQPQHF,TGTGCCAGCAGTGAACAGGTGGTTAGCAATCAGCCCCAGCATTTT
.,TRBD2,TRBJ2-3,TRBV4-2,CASSQYAGGTDTQYF,TGTGCCAGCAGCCAATATGCGGGGGGGACAGATACGCAGTATTTT
once,.,TRBJ1-4,TRBV7-2,CASSLQGVNEKLFF,TGTGCCAGCAGCCTACAGGGCGTTAATGAAAAACTGTTTTTT
.,.,TRBJ2-1,TRBV30,CAWSVRRYNEQFF,TGTGCCTGGAGTGTGAGACGCTACAATGAGCAGTTCTTC
.,.,TRBJ2-6,TRBV27,CASRVGNSGANVLTF,TGTGCCAGCAGGGTAGGGAACTCTGGGGCCAACGTCCTGACTTTC
.,.,TRBJ2-5,TRBV6-1,CATTRTETQYF,TGTGCCACCACAAGGACCGAGACCCAGTACTTC
.,.,TRBJ1-6,TRBV2,CASSGEGPSSSPLHF,TGTGCCAGCAGTGGGGAAGGCCCCAGCAGTTCACCCCTCCACTTT
.,.,TRBJ2-4,TRBV30,CAWSVPRTSVAKNIQYF,TGTGCCTGGAGTGTACCTAGGACATCCGTAGCCAAAAACATTCAGTACTTC
.,TRBD1,TRBJ1-1,TRBV5-4,CASSARQGNTEAFF,TGTGCCAGCAGCGCGCGACAGGGTAACACTGAAGCTTTCTTT
.,TRBD1,TRBJ1-4,TRBV7-9,CASSLATGVTNEKLFF,TGTGCCAGCAGCTTAGCTACAGGGGTAACTAATGAAAAACTGTTTTTT
once,.,TRBJ1-1,TRBV6-5,CASSYLIGTEAFF,TGTGCCAGCAGTTACTTGATCGGCACTGAAGCTTTCTTT
.,TRBD1,TRBJ2-1,TRBV23-1,CASNRGPHNEQFF,TGCGCCAGCAACAGGGGGCCCCACAATGAGCAGTTCTTC
.,.,TRBJ1-3,TRBV10-3,CAISESGTSGNTIYF,TGTGCCATCAGTGAGTCCGGGACTTCTGGAAACACCATATATTTT
.,.,TRBJ2-1,TRBV7-2,CASSLGSSYNEQFF,TGTGCCAGCAGCTTAGGAAGCTCCTACAATGAGCAGTTCTTC
.,.,TRBJ2-7,TRBV19,CASSQGSSYEQYF,TGTGCCAGTAGTCAGGGGTCCTCCTACGAGCAGTACTTC
.,TRBD2,TRBJ2-3,TRBV25-1,CASSPAGGADTQYF,TGTGCCAGCAGTCCAGCGGGGGGCGCAGATACGCAGTATTTT
.,.,TRBJ1-2,TRBV18,CASSPPGQARYGYTF,TGTGCCAGCTCACCACCAGGGCAGGCCCGCTATGGCTACACCTTC
.,TRBD1,TRBJ2-5,TRBV5-1,CASSRADRKETQYF,TGCGCCAGCAGCAGAGCGGACAGGAAGGAGACCCAGTACTTC
.,.,TRBJ2-7,TRBV9,CASSVTSVGEQYF,TGTGCCAGCAGCGTAACCAGCGTGGGTGAGCAGTACTTC
.,TRBD1,TRBJ1-3,TRBV9,CASSVRQGGNTIYF,TGTGCCAGCAGCGTACGACAGGGGGGAAACACCATATATTTT
.,TRBD1,TRBJ1-5,TRBV6-6,CASTRDSLNQPQHF,TGTGCCAGCACCCGGGACAGCCTGAATCAGCCCCAGCATTTT
few,.,TRBJ1-1,TRBV7-9,CASSFGNTEAFF,TGTGCCAGCAGCTTTGGCAACACTGAAGCTTTCTTT
once,.,TRBJ2-3,TRBV10-3,CAISERWNTDTQYF,TGTGCCATCAGTGAACGGTGGAACACAGATACGCAGTATTTT
.,.,TRBJ2-3,TRBV11-2,CASSFVSGKADTQYF,TGTGCCAGCAGCTTCGTTTCAGGGAAGGCAGATACGCAGTATTTT
.,.,TRBJ2-6,TRBV7-2,CASSPNPGANVLTF,TGTGCCAGCAGCCCTAACCCTGGGGCCAACGTCCTGACTTTC
.,TRBD1,TRBJ1-1,TRBV9,CASSTRQGLNTEAFF,TGTGCCAGCAGCACCCGACAGGGCTTGAACACTGAAGCTTTCTTT
.,TRBD1,TRBJ1-6,TRBV19,CASSTTGGDNSPLHF,TGTGCCAGTAGTACGACAGGGGGCGATAATTCACCCCTCCACTTT
.,.,TRBJ1-3,TRBV19,CASSARTLGNTIYF,TGTGCCAGTAGTGCCCGGACGCTTGGAAACACCATATATTTT
.,.,TRBJ2-3,TRBV5-1,CASSLPGDTQYF,TGCGCCAGCAGCTTACCCGGGGATACGCAGTATTTT
.,.,TRBJ1-4,TRBV30,CAWSGRSNEKLFF,TGTGCCTGGAGTGGGAGGAGCAATGAAAAACTGTTTTTT
once,.,TRBJ2-3,TRBV7-8,CASSPEPGSDTQYF,TGTGCCAGCAGCCCCGAGCCAGGGTCAGATACGCAGTATTTT
.,TRBD1,TRBJ2-4,TRBV2,CASSRDRGPGNIQYF,TGTGCCAGCAGTAGAGACAGGGGGCCCGGAAACATTCAGTACTTC
.,.,TRBJ2-1,TRBV30,CAWLRGANEQFF,TGTGCCTGGCTGAGAGGGGCAAATGAGCAGTTCTTC
.,.,TRBJ1-5,TRBV7-9,CASSFAGPSNEQPQHF,TGTGCCAGCAGCTTCGCCGGACCTTCGAACGAACAGCCCCAGCATTTT
.,.,TRBJ2-2,TRBV6-6,CASSSAGRRNTGELFF,TGTGCCAGCAGTTCAGCGGGCCGACGGAACACCGGGGAGCTGTTTTTT
.,TRBD1,TRBJ2-6,TRBV9,CASSQTGGIGAGANVLTF,TGTGCCAGCAGCCAGACAGGGGGAATAGGCGCTGGGGCCAACGTCCTGACTTTC
.,TRBD2,TRBJ2-3,TRBV10-3,CAISEKRGGDTQYF,TGTGCCATCAGTGAAAAGCGGGGGGGGGATACGCAGTATTTT
once,TRBD1,TRBJ2-5,TRBV29-1,CSVLRDSWQETQYF,TGCAGCGTCCTCCGGGACAGCTGGCAAGAGACCCAGTACTTC
.,TRBD2,TRBJ2-4,TRBV28,CASWERGAKNIQYF,TGTGCCAGCTGGGAGCGGGGGGCCAAAAACATTCAGTACTTC
.,TRBD1,TRBJ1-2,TRBV5-1,CASSFGDRGDYGYTF,TGCGCCAGCAGCTTTGGGGACAGGGGGGATTATGGCTACACCTTC
few,.,TRBJ1-5,TRBV6-4,CASRYQPQHF,TGTGCCAGCAGGTATCAGCCCCAGCATTTT
.,TRBD2,TRBJ2-1,TRBV5-4,CASSPIGEGYNEQFF,TGTGCCAGCAGCCCCATTGGGGAGGGATACAATGAGCAGTTCTTC
once,TRBD2,TRBJ2-5,TRBV28,CASQSGGGGQETQYF,TGTGCCAGCCAGAGCGGGGGAGGGGGACAAGAGACCCAGTACTTC
.,.,TRBJ2-2,TRBV5-1,CASSRGDRNTGELFF,TGCGCCAGCAGCCGGGGGGACAGAAACACCGGGGAGCTGTTTTTT
few,.,TRBJ1-5,TRBV2,CASSDTYSNQPQHF,TGTGCCAGCAGTGACACCTACTCCAATCAGCCCCAGCATTTT
.,TRBD1,TRBJ2-1,TRBV27,CASSLWDRRDNEQFF,TGTGCCAGCAGTTTATGGGACAGGAGGGACAATGAGCAGTTCTTC
.,TRBD2,TRBJ2-2,TRBV5-1,CASKKLAGVGTGELFF,TGCGCCAGCAAAAAACTAGCGGGAGTCGGCACCGGGGAGCTGTTTTTT